This T cell receptor (beta chain) derives from a study of blood T cell repertoires in COVID-19. The wider study: The origin of the acute and convalescent COVID-19 samples was the United States, Italy and Spain. Sample material is recorded as cDNA or gDNA derived from T cells, B-cell-depleted T cells, or PBMCs.

V lost 3 bases and J 5 bases, leaving 12 bases between the germline ends. Germline CDR1 and CDR2: LGHDT and YNNKEL (reference sequence). The CDR3 runs to 14 residues. In the authors' workflow: Quantification of nucleated cells was approximated via reference gene primer amplification. Assay used: immunoSEQ multiplex PCR; TCRdb lists only in-frame clones, some missing. The V and J calls and the clone size are those of that table, but D and trimming were determined from the DNA. The repertoire consists of approximately 110,000 clones, with approximately 86% occurring once and the leading ten covering 4% to 5.5%.

The receptor comes from a man aged 35-49 years with acute or convalescent COVID-19. Sequences were obtained from peripheral blood. The chain has TRBV3-1 (or the pseudogene TRBV3-2) and TRBJ2-3, with a weak D call TRBD2 (6 bases). CDR3 region: CASSQGGGLDTQYF. CDR3 nucleotide sequence: TGTGCCAGCAGCCAGGGGGGTGGGCTAGATACGCAGTATTTT.